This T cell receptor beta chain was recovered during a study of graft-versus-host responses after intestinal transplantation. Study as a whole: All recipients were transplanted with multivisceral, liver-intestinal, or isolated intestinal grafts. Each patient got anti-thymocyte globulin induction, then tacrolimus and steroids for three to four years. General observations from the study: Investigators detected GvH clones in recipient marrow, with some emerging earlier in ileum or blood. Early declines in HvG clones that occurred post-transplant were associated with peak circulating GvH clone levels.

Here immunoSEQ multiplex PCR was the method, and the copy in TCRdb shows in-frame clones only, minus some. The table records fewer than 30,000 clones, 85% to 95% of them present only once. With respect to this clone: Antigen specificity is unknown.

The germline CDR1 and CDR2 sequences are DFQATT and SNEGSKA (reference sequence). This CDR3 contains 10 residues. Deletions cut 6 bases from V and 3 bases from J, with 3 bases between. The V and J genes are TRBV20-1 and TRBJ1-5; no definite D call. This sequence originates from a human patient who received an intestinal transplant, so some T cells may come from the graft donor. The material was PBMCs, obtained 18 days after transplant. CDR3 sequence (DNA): TGCAGTGCCTTCAATCAGCCCCAGCATTTT. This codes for CSAFNQPQHF.